One sample yielded the 29 T cell receptor beta chains listed below, sequenced in a study of shared T cell receptors in the human thymus (dated by TCRdb to the early 2020s). Preparation of the library involved the immunoSEQ multiplex PCR assay. This is the immuneACCESS table as TCRdb keeps it, with only in-frame sequences that have V and J called. A part of the clones is gone; compared with another copy, unresolved V genes explain less than half, and the rest is unexplained. Across this sample there are hundreds of thousands of clones, with approximately 87% seen only once. 0.0094% of the sample rests with the top ten. This sample also belongs to another study, concerning human thymus T cells.

Sequencing was done on a sample of thymocytes. The receptor source for this set is a boy under two years old with a congenital heart defect. Donor details come from another sample of the same person, matched by shared clones.

V is TRBV7-6 and J is TRBJ2-7; weak D call: TRBD1 (8 bases). Germline V lookup: CDR1 SGHVS, CDR2 FNYEAQ. The V gene lost 2 bases and the J gene lost 2 bases, with 13 bases spanning the gap. The CDR3 extends over 15 amino acids. The CDR3 reads CASSLIQGGTYEQYF. CDR3 in DNA: TGTGCCAGCAGCTTAATACAGGGGGGGACCTACGAGCAGTACTTC.

This chain uses TRBV14 with TRBJ1-1, with D possibly matching TRBD1 (5 bases). The CDR3 length is 14 residues. The germline V and J ends were trimmed by 4 bases and 2 bases, with 11 bases remaining between them. Germline V lookup: CDR1 SGHDN, CDR2 FVKESK. This CDR3 is CASSRRQSNTEAFF. The CDR3 DNA reads TGTGCCAGCAGCCGACGACAGAGCAACACTGAAGCTTTCTTT.

The V gene is TRBV5-1, the J gene TRBJ2-3; 9 bases fit TRBD2. Trimming at V came to 0 bases and at J to 0 bases, leaving 11 bases not matched to a gene. The CDR3 extends over 19 amino acids. The germline V gene encodes CDR1 SGHRS and CDR2 YFSETQ. This CDR3 is CASSLAGLALRSSTDTQYF. The CDR3 DNA reads as TGCGCCAGCAGCTTGGCCGGACTAGCGCTCCGTTCTAGCACAGATACGCAGTATTTT.

This clone has just a few counts. The V and J genes are TRBV15 and TRBJ2-7; D remains ambiguous. The germline V gene encodes CDR1 LNHNV and CDR2 YYDKDF (reference sequence). The germline V and J ends were trimmed by 0 bases and 0 bases, with 12 bases remaining between them. There are 16 residues in the CDR3. The CDR3 is CATSRDKYGGSYEQYF. The CDR3 region has the DNA TGTGCCACCAGCAGAGATAAATACGGCGGCTCCTACGAGCAGTACTTC.

The genes are TRBV4-1 and TRBJ1-5, with 8 nucleotides matching TRBD1. The CDR3 sequence is 17 residues long. Germline V gives CDR1 MGHRA, CDR2 YSYEKL. V shed 1 base, J shed 5 bases, and the junction held 10 bases outside the gene matches. The CDR3 bases are TGCGCCAGCAGCCAAGGACAGGGGATCCCCAATGATCAGCCCCAGCATTTT. Protein sequence: CASSQGQGIPNDQPQHF.

The J gene is TRBJ2-5, the V gene TRBV6-1, with D tentatively TRBD1 (5 bases). The CDR3 totals 16 residues. V was pared by 4 bases and J by 5 bases, with 20 bases between. Germline V gene lookup returns CDR1 MNHNS and CDR2 SASEGT. The CDR3 spells CASSATGYLKRETQYF. CDR3 nucleotide sequence: TGTGCCAGCAGTGCCACAGGCTACCTAAAACGGGAGACCCAGTACTTC.

This clone was recorded once. The chain combines TRBV29-1 with TRBJ2-3; D possibly corresponds to TRBD2 (5 bases). V gave up 6 bases and J gave up 1 base, with 5 bases separating them. This CDR3 contains 11 residues. The germline CDR1 and CDR2 sequences are SQVTM and ANQGSEA. CDR3 in DNA: TGCAGCGTGAGGGGCACAGATACGCAGTATTTT. Encoded protein: CSVRGTDTQYF.

The chain combines TRBV7-8 with TRBJ2-7; D call uncertain. Trimming removed 5 bases at V and 0 bases at J, with 8 bases between. The CDR3 is made up of 13 amino acids. Germline-derived CDR1 and CDR2 are SGHVS and FQNEAQ. The CDR3 spells CASSGRNSYEQYF. DNA for the CDR3: TGTGCCAGCAGCGGCAGGAACTCCTACGAGCAGTACTTC.

J is TRBJ2-7 and V is TRBV9, with a possible D match to TRBD2 (7 bases). V lost 0 bases, J lost 3 bases, and 13 bases lay in between. The CDR3 loop spans 15 amino acids. Germline V gene lookup returns CDR1 SGDLS and CDR2 YYNGEE. The DNA for the CDR3 is TGTGCCAGCAGCGTAGCTGGGGGGGACAACTACGAGCAGTACTTC. This sequence encodes CASSVAGGDNYEQYF.

CDR3 residues: CASSYEGGDYGYTF. CDR3 nucleotides: TGTGCCAGCAGTTACGAGGGGGGGGACTATGGCTACACCTTC. V and J are TRBV6-5 and TRBJ1-2; D may be TRBD1 (6 bases). CDR1 and CDR2 (germline): MNHEY, SVGAGI. The CDR3 has 14 residues. V was clipped by 2 bases and J by 3 bases, with 10 bases between them.

This sequence joins TRBV25-1 and TRBJ2-7; no definite D call. The V end lost 6 bases, the J end lost 1 base, and 10 bases lay between the germline ends. The germline gives CDR1 MGHDK, CDR2 SYGVNS. There are 13 residues in the CDR3. CDR3 residues: CASRETRSYEQYF. The CDR3 DNA is TGTGCCAGCAGAGAGACAAGATCCTACGAGCAGTACTTC.

J is TRBJ2-3 and V is TRBV13; D possibly corresponds to TRBD1 (6 bases). The germline V and J ends were trimmed by 5 bases and 0 bases, with 15 bases remaining between them. The CDR3 runs 16 residues. Germline V gene data show CDR1 as PRHDT and CDR2 as FYEKMQ (reference sequence). CDR3 DNA: TGTGCCAGCAGCGTATACAGGGCCGAGAGCACAGATACGCAGTATTTT. Residues: CASSVYRAESTDTQYF. The full variable domain, in which reference TRBV13 and TRBJ2-3 provide the parts outside the CDR3, is AAGVIQSPRHLIKEKRETATLKCYPIPRHDTVYWYQQGPGQDPQFLISFYEKMQSDKGSIPDRFSAQQFSDYHSELNMSSLELGDSALYFCASSVYRAESTDTQYFGPGTRLTVL.

V and J are TRBV11-2 and TRBJ2-1; weak D call: TRBD2 (7 bases). Trimming stripped 6 bases from V and 3 bases from J, with 15 bases between. Per the germline V gene, CDR1 is SGHAT and CDR2 is FQNNGV. The CDR3 sequence is 15 residues long. The CDR3 DNA reads as TGTGCCAGCAGTACGAGGGAGGGGGGCTACAATGAGCAGTTCTTC. Its translation is CASSTREGGYNEQFF.

This rearrangement joins TRBV28 to TRBJ2-7, with D possibly matching TRBD2 (5 bases). Trimming removed 5 bases at V and 2 bases at J, with 22 bases between. Germline V lookup: CDR1 MDHEN, CDR2 SYDVKM. The CDR3 contains 17 residues. CDR3 region: CASSPNPLCGPPYEQYF. In DNA, the CDR3 is TGTGCCAGCAGTCCAAACCCCCTCTGCGGGCCGCCCTACGAGCAGTACTTC.

This clone was found a few times. The V and J genes are TRBV27 and TRBJ2-5; TRBD1 is a possible D gene (6 bases). Germline V CDR1 and CDR2: MNHEY, SMNVEV (reference sequence). The CDR3 runs to 14 residues. V was trimmed by 4 bases and J by 0 bases, leaving 9 bases between them. The CDR3 is CASSSQGYQETQYF. As DNA, the CDR3 is TGTGCCAGCAGTTCACAGGGCTACCAAGAGACCCAGTACTTC.

V gene TRBV12-5 combines with J gene TRBJ1-2, with D unresolved. V lost 3 bases to trimming and J lost 2 bases, with 16 bases between them. CDR1 is LGHNT, CDR2 FRNRAP, per germline. The CDR3 covers 16 residues. The CDR3 DNA reads TGTGCTAGTGGTTTCTCCCTCCGGGGTCAGAACTATGGCTACACCTTC. Its protein is CASGFSLRGQNYGYTF. Variable domain in full (rest from reference TRBV12-5 and TRBJ1-2): DARVTQTPRHKVTEMGQEVTMRCQPILGHNTVFWYRQTMMQGLELLAYFRNRAPLDDSGMPKDRFSAEMPDATLATLKIQPSEPRDSAVYFCASGFSLRGQNYGYTFGSGTRLTVV.

V and J are TRBV6-5 and TRBJ1-2; D unresolved. Looked up from germline, CDR1 is MNHEY and CDR2 is SVGAGI. The CDR3 covers 14 residues. The ends were cut back, 0 bases at V and 2 bases at J, with 7 bases in the middle. The CDR3 reads CASSYSMRNYGYTF. For the CDR3, the DNA is TGTGCCAGCAGTTACTCGATGCGGAACTATGGCTACACCTTC.

This clone was seen a handful of times. The V call is TRBV19, the J call TRBJ2-3; D is unresolved. The V gene lost 6 bases and the J gene lost 2 bases, with 9 bases spanning the gap. CDR3 length equals 13 residues. Looked up from germline, CDR1 is LNHDA and CDR2 is SQIVND (reference sequence). CDR3 sequence reads: CASRPQNTDTQYF. CDR3 bases: TGTGCCAGTAGACCACAGAACACAGATACGCAGTATTTT.

The chain employs TRBV4-3 and TRBJ2-7, with a weak D call TRBD2 (6 bases). The CDR3 is made up of 17 amino acids. Germline V gives CDR1 LGHNA, CDR2 YSLEER. The V end lost 4 bases, the J end lost 0 bases, and 19 bases lay between the germline ends. The DNA of the CDR3 is TGCGCCAGCAGCCGAGGACGGACTACTCCCAGCTCCTACGAGCAGTACTTC. This codes for CASSRGRTTPSSYEQYF.

The rearrangement joins TRBV6-4 to TRBJ1-1; D perhaps matches TRBD1 (5 bases). Germline-derived CDR1 and CDR2 are MRHNA and SNTAGT. This CDR3 region has 12 residues. V was pared by 10 bases and J by 0 bases, with 9 bases between. The CDR3 spells CATRGVNTEAFF. For the CDR3, the DNA is TGTGCCACGCGGGGGGTGAACACTGAAGCTTTCTTT.

This chain links TRBV10-3 with TRBJ2-7; 9 nucleotides match TRBD1. The CDR3 is 16 residues long. V gave up 10 bases and J gave up 0 bases; unmatched junction bases: 13. Germline V gene data show CDR1 as ENHRY and CDR2 as SYGVKD. The CDR3 sequence is CATLKQGANSSYEQYF. The CDR3 nucleotides read TGTGCCACCCTCAAACAGGGGGCGAATAGCTCCTACGAGCAGTACTTC.

This clone was observed once. The chain combines TRBV14 with TRBJ2-2; maybe TRBD2 (6 bases). The CDR3 consists of 17 residues. The V end lost 5 bases, the J end lost 3 bases, and 19 bases lay between the germline ends. CDR1 and CDR2 from the germline V gene are SGHDN and FVKESK. The DNA of the CDR3 is TGTGCCAGCAGCACAGCGGGTCCGGGACCCTACACCGGGGAGCTGTTTTTT. Amino acid sequence: CASSTAGPGPYTGELFF. The whole variable domain, filled in from reference TRBV14 and TRBJ2-2, reads EAGVTQFPSHSVIEKGQTVTLRCDPISGHDNLYWYRRVMGKEIKFLLHFVKESKQDESGMPNNRFLAERTGGTYSTLKVQPAELEDSGVYFCASSTAGPGPYTGELFFGEGSRLTVL.

In its sample, this clone was seen a few times. The chain carries TRBV5-1 and TRBJ2-4, with TRBD2 identical over 8 bases. Trimming removed 0 bases from V and 0 bases from J; junction bases left unmatched: 8. This CDR3 region has 18 residues. CDR1 and CDR2 from the germline V gene are SGHRS and YFSETQ. CDR3 nucleotide sequence: TGCGCCAGCAGCTTGGTACCTAGCGGGCTACTAGCCAAAAACATTCAGTACTTC. Protein product: CASSLVPSGLLAKNIQYF.

J is TRBJ2-5 and V is TRBV6-5; TRBD2 matches 7 bases. Germline CDR1 reads MNHEY; CDR2 reads SVGAGI. The CDR3 is 13 amino acids. The J segment lost 1 base and the V segment lost 6 bases, leaving 2 bases of the junction unmatched. CDR3 bases: TGTGCCAGCAGGCCTAGCGGCCAAGAGACCCAGTACTTC. Amino acids: CASRPSGQETQYF.

V gene TRBV2 combines with J gene TRBJ1-5, with D possibly matching TRBD1 (6 bases). CDR1 is SNHLY, CDR2 FYNNEI, per germline. Trimming cost V 6 bases and J 0 bases, with 18 bases left between them. CDR3 length: 17 amino acids. In DNA, the CDR3 is TGTGCCAGCAGGGCCGACAGGATCCCCTATAGCAATCAGCCCCAGCATTTT. It specifies CASRADRIPYSNQPQHF.

CDR3 sequence reads: CASSLVMGQAPWGYTF. The CDR3 nucleotides read TGTGCCAGCAGCTTGGTTATGGGACAGGCCCCTTGGGGCTACACCTTC. The V call is TRBV5-6, the J call TRBJ1-2, with 8 bases matching TRBD1. Germline-derived CDR1 and CDR2 are SGHDT and YYEEEE. The CDR3 runs 16 residues. The junction had 12 bases not matched to a gene; V was cut back by 0 bases and J by 8 bases.

The V and J genes are TRBV14 and TRBJ2-7, with TRBD1 as a possible D gene (5 bases). CDR1 is SGHDN and CDR2 is FVKESK in the germline V gene. The CDR3 runs 13 residues. V lost 4 bases and J 3 bases, leaving 10 bases between the germline ends. The CDR3 spells CASSPPGIYEQYF. CDR3 sequence (DNA): TGTGCCAGCAGCCCCCCAGGGATCTACGAGCAGTACTTC.

The chain is built from TRBV7-2 and TRBJ2-7, with 13 bases matching TRBD2. With 5 bases clipped from V and 7 bases from J, the junction kept 14 bases outside the gene matches. Germline V lookup: CDR1 SGHTA, CDR2 FQGNSA. CDR3 length: 17 residues. As DNA, the CDR3 is TGTGCCAGCAGCACAAGGACTAGCGGGGGTGGAAGTAGAGAGCAGTACTTC. As protein: CASSTRTSGGGSREQYF. Using reference TRBV7-2 and TRBJ2-7 for the parts outside the CDR3, the full variable domain is GAGVSQSPSNKVTEKGKDVELRCDPISGHTALYWYRQSLGQGLEFLIYFQGNSAPDKSGLPSDRFSAERTGGSVSTLTIQRTQQEDSAVYLCASSTRTSGGGSREQYFGPGTRLTVT.

J is TRBJ2-7 and V is TRBV30, with a possible D match to TRBD2 (6 bases). Trimming shortened V by 3 bases and J by 2 bases, and 17 bases separated the two germline ends. Looked up from germline, CDR1 is GTSNPN and CDR2 is SVGIG (reference sequence). The CDR3 extends over 15 amino acids. This chain's CDR3 is CAWSEHRDSTYEQYF. The CDR3 nucleotides are TGTGCCTGGAGCGAACACCGGGACTCCACCTACGAGCAGTACTTC.